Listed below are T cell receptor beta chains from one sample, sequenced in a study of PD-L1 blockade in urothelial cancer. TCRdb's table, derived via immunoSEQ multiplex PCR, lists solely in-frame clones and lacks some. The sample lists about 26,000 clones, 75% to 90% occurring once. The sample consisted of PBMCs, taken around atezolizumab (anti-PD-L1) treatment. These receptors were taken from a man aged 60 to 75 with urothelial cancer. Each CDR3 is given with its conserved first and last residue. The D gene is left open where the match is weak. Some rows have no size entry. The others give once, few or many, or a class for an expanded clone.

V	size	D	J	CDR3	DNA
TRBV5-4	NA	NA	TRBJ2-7	CASSNGPAGEQYF	TGTGCCAGCAGCAACGGACCCGCGGGGGAGCAGTACTTC
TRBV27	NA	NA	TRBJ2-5	CASRHPGLQETQYF	TGTGCCAGCAGACACCCGGGTCTCCAAGAGACCCAGTACTTC
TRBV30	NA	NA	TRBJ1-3	CAWSLTGTWGNTIYF	TGTGCCTGGAGTCTAACAGGGACGTGGGGAAACACCATATATTTT
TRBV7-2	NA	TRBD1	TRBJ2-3	CASRRQGAAGLYTQYF	TGTGCCAGCAGGAGACAGGGGGCCGCCGGGCTTTATACGCAGTATTTT
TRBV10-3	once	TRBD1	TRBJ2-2	CAISESVTGITGELFF	TGTGCCATCAGTGAGTCGGTGACAGGGATTACCGGGGAGCTGTTTTTT
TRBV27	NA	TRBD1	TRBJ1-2	CASSFGQGPANYGYTF	TGTGCCAGCAGTTTTGGACAGGGGCCCGCTAACTATGGCTACACCTTC
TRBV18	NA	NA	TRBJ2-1	CASSPSGNNEQFF	TGTGCCAGCTCACCATCGGGAAACAATGAGCAGTTCTTC
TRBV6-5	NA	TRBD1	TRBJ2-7	CATAPGQSSYEQYF	TGTGCCACCGCCCCGGGACAGAGCTCCTACGAGCAGTACTTC
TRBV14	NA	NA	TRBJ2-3	CASSPGRQKADTQYF	TGTGCCAGCAGCCCAGGACGACAGAAGGCAGATACGCAGTATTTT
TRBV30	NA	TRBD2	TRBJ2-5	CAWRGGGTSGSRALEDF	TGTGCCTGGAGGGGAGGAGGGACTAGCGGGAGTAGGGCTCTTGAAGACTTC
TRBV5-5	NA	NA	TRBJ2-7	CASSLAGPNEQYF	TGTGCCAGCAGCTTGGCAGGGCCCAACGAGCAGTACTTC
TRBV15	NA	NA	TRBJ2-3	CATSRDGRTDTQYF	TGTGCCACCAGCAGAGATGGTCGGACAGATACGCAGTATTTT
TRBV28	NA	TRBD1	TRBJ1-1	CASSLQGATEAFF	TGTGCCAGCAGTCTACAGGGGGCCACTGAAGCTTTCTTT
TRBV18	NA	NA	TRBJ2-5	CASSPPSGGGQETQYF	TGTGCCAGCTCACCACCGTCAGGGGGAGGACAAGAGACCCAGTACTTC
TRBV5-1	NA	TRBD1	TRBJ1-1	CASSLDRGTEAFF	TGCGCCAGCAGCTTGGACAGGGGCACTGAAGCTTTCTTT
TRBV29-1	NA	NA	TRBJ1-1	CSVDNGMNTEAFF	TGCAGCGTTGACAATGGCATGAACACTGAAGCTTTCTTT
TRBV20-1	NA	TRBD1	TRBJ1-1	CSARDGQVLVF	TGCAGTGCTAGAGACGGACAGGTGCTTGTCTTT
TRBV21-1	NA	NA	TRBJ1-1	CASSKDRGFEAFF	TGTGCCAGCAGCAAGGACAGGGGATTTGAAGCTTTCTTT
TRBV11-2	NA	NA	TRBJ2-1	CASSLRGDSSYNEQFF	TGTGCCAGCAGCTTGCGGGGGGACAGCTCCTACAATGAGCAGTTCTTC
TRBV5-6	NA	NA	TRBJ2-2	CASSLGTNTGELFF	TGTGCCAGCAGCTTGGGGACAAACACCGGGGAGCTGTTTTTT
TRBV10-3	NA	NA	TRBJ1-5	CAIRAGTQSNQPQHF	TGTGCCATCAGGGCCGGGACACAGAGCAATCAGCCCCAGCATTTT
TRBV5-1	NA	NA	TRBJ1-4	CASGRQPATNEKLFF	TGCGCCAGCGGCAGACAGCCTGCAACTAATGAAAAACTGTTTTTT
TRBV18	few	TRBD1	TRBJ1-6	CASSEGQAFYNSPLHF	TGTGCCAGCTCAGAGGGACAGGCATTCTATAATTCACCCCTCCACTTT
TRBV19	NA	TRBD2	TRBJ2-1	CASKGRLAGDNEQFF	TGTGCCAGTAAAGGCCGCTTAGCGGGAGACAATGAGCAGTTCTTC
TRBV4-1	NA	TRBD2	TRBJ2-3	CASSQARTSENTDTQYF	TGCGCCAGCAGCCAAGCCCGGACTAGCGAAAACACAGATACGCAGTATTTT
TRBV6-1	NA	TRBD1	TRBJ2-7	CATLDRVNYEQYF	TGTGCCACCCTCGACAGGGTTAACTACGAGCAGTACTTC
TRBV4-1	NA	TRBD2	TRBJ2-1	CASSQEVAGGLSSYNEQFF	TGCGCCAGCAGCCAAGAGGTAGCGGGGGGTCTCAGCTCCTACAATGAGCAGTTCTTC
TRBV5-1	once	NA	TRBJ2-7	CASSRADRPIEQYF	TGCGCCAGCAGCCGGGCCGACAGGCCAATTGAGCAGTACTTC
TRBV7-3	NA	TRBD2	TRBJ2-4	CASSREGTNIQYF	TGTGCCAGCAGTAGGGAGGGTACGAACATTCAGTACTTC
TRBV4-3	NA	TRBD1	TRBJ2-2	CASSPQGDRHTGELFF	TGCGCCAGCAGCCCCCAGGGGGACCGTCACACCGGGGAGCTGTTTTTT
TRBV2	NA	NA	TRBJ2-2	CASSELGQGVAGELFF	TGTGCCAGCAGTGAGTTGGGCCAGGGTGTAGCCGGGGAGCTGTTTTTT
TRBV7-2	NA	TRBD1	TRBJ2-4	CASSPGSGQGRNIQYF	TGTGCCAGCAGCCCGGGGTCTGGACAGGGGCGAAACATTCAGTACTTC
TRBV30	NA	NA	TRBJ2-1	CAQETRRDEQFF	TGTGCCCAAGAGACTAGGCGAGATGAGCAGTTCTTC
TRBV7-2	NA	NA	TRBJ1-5	CASSLDGTNSNQPQHF	TGTGCCAGCAGCTTAGACGGGACAAATAGCAATCAGCCCCAGCATTTT
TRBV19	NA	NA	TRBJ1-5	CASTPDRSQPQHF	TGTGCCAGTACCCCCGACAGGAGTCAGCCCCAGCATTTT
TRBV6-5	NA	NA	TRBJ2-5	CASSYGQSQETQYF	TGTGCCAGCAGTTACGGACAGTCCCAAGAGACCCAGTACTTC
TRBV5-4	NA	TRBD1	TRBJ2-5	CASSKPGQQETQYF	TGTGCCAGCAGCAAACCGGGACAGCAAGAGACCCAGTACTTC
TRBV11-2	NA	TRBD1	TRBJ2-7	CASSSLSGTGVDEQYF	TGTGCCAGCAGCTCCCTATCTGGGACAGGGGTAGACGAGCAGTACTTC
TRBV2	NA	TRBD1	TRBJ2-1	CASRTLGQGIYNEQFF	TGTGCCAGCAGGACGCTCGGACAGGGGATTTACAATGAGCAGTTCTTC
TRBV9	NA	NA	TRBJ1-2	CASSVGDRVHYGYTF	TGTGCCAGCAGCGTCGGGGATAGGGTCCACTATGGCTACACCTTC
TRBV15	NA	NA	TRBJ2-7	CATSRDDTVTYEQYF	TGTGCCACCAGCAGAGATGATACGGTAACCTACGAGCAGTACTTC
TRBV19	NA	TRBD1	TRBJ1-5	CASIPNGGTGLNQPQHF	TGTGCCAGTATTCCCAACGGCGGGACAGGCCTTAATCAGCCCCAGCATTTT
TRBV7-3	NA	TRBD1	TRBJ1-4	CASSQGAGEKLFF	TGTGCCAGCAGCCAGGGGGCTGGTGAAAAACTGTTTTTT
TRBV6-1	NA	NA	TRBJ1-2	CASRLLQANYGYTF	TGTGCCAGCAGACTACTACAGGCAAACTATGGCTACACCTTC
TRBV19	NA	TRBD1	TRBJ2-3	CASSGWTGVGTDTQYF	TGTGCCAGTAGTGGCTGGACAGGGGTTGGCACAGATACGCAGTATTTT
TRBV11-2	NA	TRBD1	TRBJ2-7	CASSIQNRGEEQYF	TGTGCCAGCAGCATACAAAACAGGGGAGAAGAGCAGTACTTC
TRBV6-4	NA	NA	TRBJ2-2	CASSPRDSNTGELFF	TGTGCCAGCAGTCCGAGGGACTCGAACACCGGGGAGCTGTTTTTT
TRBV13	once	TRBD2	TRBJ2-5	CASSLSAGGQETQYF	TGTGCCAGCAGCTTATCGGCGGGGGGCCAGGAGACCCAGTACTTC
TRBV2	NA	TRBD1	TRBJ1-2	CASSRIPQGADGYTF	TGTGCCAGCAGCAGAATCCCACAGGGGGCGGATGGCTACACCTTC
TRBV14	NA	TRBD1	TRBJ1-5	CASSQGTGANQPQHF	TGTGCCAGCAGCCAAGGGACAGGGGCCAATCAGCCCCAGCATTTT
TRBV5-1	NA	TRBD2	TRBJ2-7	CASSPWGGAYEQYF	TGCGCCAGCAGCCCCTGGGGAGGGGCCTACGAGCAGTACTTC
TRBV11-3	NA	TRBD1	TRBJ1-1	CASSYRGPGTEAFF	TGTGCCAGCAGCTACAGGGGGCCGGGGACGGAAGCTTTCTTT
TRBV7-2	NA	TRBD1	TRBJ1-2	CASSLGTGGDYGYTF	TGTGCCAGCAGCTTGGGGACAGGGGGGGACTATGGCTACACCTTC
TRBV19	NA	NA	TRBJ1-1	CASSIRGNTEAFF	TGTGCCAGTAGTATTCGAGGGAACACTGAAGCTTTCTTT
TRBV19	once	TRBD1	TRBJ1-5	CASSAHPTGGAGMQPQHF	TGTGCCAGTAGTGCCCACCCTACAGGGGGCGCGGGCATGCAGCCCCAGCATTTT
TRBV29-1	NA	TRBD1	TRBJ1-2	CSVQGQGRYGYTF	TGCAGCGTTCAAGGACAGGGACGCTATGGCTACACCTTC
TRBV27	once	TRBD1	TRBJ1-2	CASRDPGQGINYGYTF	TGTGCCAGCAGGGACCCGGGACAGGGTATCAACTATGGCTACACCTTC
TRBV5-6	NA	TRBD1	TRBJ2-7	CASSPWDRDYEQYF	TGTGCCAGCAGCCCGTGGGACAGAGACTACGAGCAGTACTTC
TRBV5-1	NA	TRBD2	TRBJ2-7	CASSTLLAGGRYEQYF	TGCGCCAGCAGCACCCTGCTGGCGGGAGGGCGGTACGAGCAGTACTTC